The rows below give T cell receptor beta chains drawn from one sample of a study of shared clonotypes between healthy human individuals. Produced via immunoSEQ multiplex PCR; TCRdb's table is partial and in-frame only. Here the sample spans more than 500,000 clones, around 96% being singletons. Sequenced material: naive CD8+ T cells sorted from blood. Every receptor here comes from a woman aged 25 to 39 in good health. Each CDR3 is given with its conserved first and last residue. The D gene is left open where the match is weak. Where a row states a size, it is once, few, many or the class of an expanded clone; other rows omit it.

TRBJ1-1,TRBD1,TRBV5-1,NA,CASSLPGTDSISTEAFF,TGCGCCAGCAGCTTGCCGGGGACAGACTCTATTAGCACTGAAGCTTTCTTT
TRBJ1-1,NA,TRBV7-6,NA,CASSLEIPGDTEAFF,TGTGCCAGCAGCTTGGAGATCCCGGGGGACACTGAAGCTTTCTTT
TRBJ1-5,NA,TRBV27,few,CASSLEGIQPQHF,TGTGCCAGCAGTTTGGAGGGTATTCAGCCCCAGCATTTT
TRBJ2-7,NA,TRBV5-6,NA,CASSSTGALEQYF,TGTGCCAGCAGCTCGACAGGAGCACTCGAGCAGTACTTC
TRBJ1-1,NA,TRBV15,NA,CATSSGGENTEAFF,TGTGCCACCAGCAGTGGAGGCGAGAACACTGAAGCTTTCTTT
TRBJ2-7,TRBD2,TRBV25-1,NA,CASSDGTSSVDLVYEQYF,TGTGCCAGCAGTGATGGGACTAGTAGTGTGGATCTGGTTTACGAGCAGTACTTC
TRBJ2-2,NA,TRBV5-4,NA,CASSKLTGRELFF,TGTGCCAGCAGCAAGCTTACAGGGCGGGAGCTGTTTTTT
TRBJ2-2,NA,TRBV7-8,NA,CASSSTGWGIGELFF,TGTGCCAGCAGCTCAACTGGATGGGGAATAGGGGAGCTGTTTTTT
TRBJ2-3,TRBD1,TRBV9,NA,CASSPRDRLSTDTQYF,TGTGCCAGCAGCCCCCGGGACAGGCTCAGCACAGATACGCAGTATTTT
TRBJ1-1,NA,TRBV6-5,NA,CASSPDRPRDTEAFF,TGTGCCAGCAGCCCCGACAGGCCAAGGGACACTGAAGCTTTCTTT